The 27 T cell receptor beta chains listed next were all sequenced from one sample in a study of blood T cell repertoires in COVID-19. TCRdb's copy holds only in-frame clones and misses some; the assay was immunoSEQ multiplex PCR. The table records about 86,000 clones, under 85% of them present only once. The sequenced sample was peripheral blood. The receptors come from a man in his 70s with acute or convalescent COVID-19.

The chain employs TRBV5-1 and TRBJ2-5; D gene ambiguous. This CDR3 has 15 residues. Looked up from germline, CDR1 is SGHRS and CDR2 is YFSETQ. V lost 2 bases and J lost 1, with 12 bases in between. CDR3 region: CASSLNKQLQETQYF. Written as DNA, the CDR3 is TGCGCCAGCAGCTTAAATAAACAGCTCCAAGAGACCCAGTACTTC.

This clone appeared once. This chain joins TRBV4-1 and TRBJ1-2; 11 bases align to TRBD1. V lost 4 bases to trimming and J lost 6 bases; unmatched junction nucleotides: 13. Germline values: CDR1 MGHRA, CDR2 YSYEKL. The CDR3 length is 17 residues. Here the CDR3 reads CASSLSSGTGGRDGYTF. Here the CDR3 DNA reads TGCGCCAGCAGCCTATCGTCCGGGACAGGGGGAAGGGATGGCTACACCTTC.

The chain has TRBV19 and TRBJ2-1, with TRBD1 as a possible D gene (6 bases). The germline CDR1 and CDR2 sequences are LNHDA and SQIVND (reference sequence). This CDR3 spans 14 amino acids. V was clipped by 5 bases and J by 3 bases, with 11 bases between them. The chain's CDR3 is CASSGGALYNEQFF. In nucleotides, the CDR3 is TGTGCCAGTAGTGGGGGCGCCCTCTACAATGAGCAGTTCTTC.

Regarding this clone: One end of the junction varies from germline; a read error may be responsible. This sample includes further DNA sequences coding for the same CDR3. The chain joins TRBV10-2 to TRBJ1-1; the D gene is possibly TRBD1 (5 bases). This CDR3 is 13 amino acids long. The germline CDR1 and CDR2 sequences are WSHSY and SAAADI. The CDR3 DNA follows: TGCGCCAGCAGGGGACTTCCGAACACCGAAGCTTTCTTT. Protein product: CASRGLPNTEAFF.

V and J are TRBV30 and TRBJ1-1; D is unresolved. Trimming shortened V by 1 base and J by 4 bases, and 10 bases separated the two germline ends. The CDR3 totals 13 residues. The V gene's germline CDR1 is GTSNPN and CDR2 SVGIG (reference sequence). The CDR3 protein is CAWSAQPSTEAFF. CDR3 coding DNA: TGTGCCTGGAGTGCACAGCCATCCACTGAAGCTTTCTTT.

V usage is TRBV9 and J usage is TRBJ1-2, with D unclear. The CDR3 spans 14 residues. The V gene's germline CDR1 is SGDLS and CDR2 YYNGEE. Trimming removed 0 bases at V and 2 bases at J, with 8 bases between. The CDR3 region is CASSVDGRNYGYTF. Written as DNA, the CDR3 is TGTGCCAGCAGCGTAGATGGGAGAAACTATGGCTACACCTTC.

The chain uses TRBV7-3 and TRBJ2-1, with TRBD2 matching over 10 bases. Germline V gene sequence: CDR1 SGHTA, CDR2 FQGTGA. This CDR3 region has 15 residues. V lost 2 bases, J lost 6 bases, and 4 bases stayed unmatched. DNA for the CDR3: TGTGCCAGCAGCTTAGATAGCGGGGGGCTCAATGAGCAGTTCTTC. It is translated as CASSLDSGGLNEQFF.

A word on this clone: The same CDR3 also results from other DNA sequences found in this sample. The chain couples TRBV2 to TRBJ2-3; TRBD1 might be the D (5 bases). Trimming removed 3 bases from V and 0 bases from J, with 7 bases in between. Germline assignment: CDR1 SNHLY and CDR2 FYNNEI. CDR3 length equals 14 residues. The CDR3 sequence is CASSDPGSTDTQYF. CDR3 in DNA: TGTGCCAGCAGTGACCCAGGGAGCACAGATACGCAGTATTTT. Combining the CDR3 with reference TRBV2 and TRBJ2-3 gives the whole variable domain EPEVTQTPSHQVTQMGQEVILRCVPISNHLYFYWYRQILGQKVEFLVSFYNNEISEKSEIFDDQFSVERPDGSNFTLKIRSTKLEDSAMYFCASSDPGSTDTQYFGPGTRLTVL.

In regard to this clone: One end of the junction does not line up with germline, which may come from a read error. The chain is built from TRBV2 and TRBJ2-1; D unclear. The germline gives CDR1 SNHLY, CDR2 FYNNEI. CDR3 length: 12 residues. CDR3 DNA sequence: TGTGCCAGCAGTAAAGCTTCGAATGAGCAGTTCTTC. Its translation is CASSKASNEQFF.

The rearrangement joins TRBV27 to TRBJ2-5; the match to TRBD1 covers 7 bases. J lost 5 bases, V lost 5 bases, and 5 bases had no gene match. The germline V gene encodes CDR1 MNHEY and CDR2 SMNVEV (reference sequence). This CDR3 comprises 13 residues. CDR3 DNA sequence: TGTGCCAGCAGTCTCACCAGGGGGGAGACCCAGTACTTC. Encoded protein: CASSLTRGETQYF.

The CDR3 protein is CASSFTGVRTEAFF. The DNA for the CDR3 is TGTGCCAGCAGTTTCACAGGGGTGCGCACTGAAGCTTTCTTT. V usage is TRBV27 and J usage is TRBJ1-1; the match to TRBD1 covers 7 bases. The V gene end was trimmed by 3 bases and the J gene end by 4 bases; junction bases not matched to a gene: 5. CDR3 length: 14 residues. CDR1 and CDR2 from the germline V gene are MNHEY and SMNVEV (reference sequence).

This clone was detected a few times. The gene calls are TRBV6-4 and TRBJ1-5; TRBD1 might be the D (6 bases). V lost 6 bases and J 6 bases, leaving 18 bases between the germline ends. The CDR3 consists of 15 residues. Germline V lookup: CDR1 MRHNA, CDR2 SNTAGT. CDR3 protein: CASSGGGSRPQPQHF. The DNA of the CDR3 is TGTGCCAGCAGCGGTGGGGGCTCCCGTCCTCAGCCCCAGCATTTT.

The V call is TRBV19, the J call TRBJ1-6; 9 bases line up with TRBD1. Germline V lookup: CDR1 LNHDA, CDR2 SQIVND (reference sequence). Losses at the gene ends were 5 bases for V and 10 bases for J; bases not matched to a gene: 3. The length of the CDR3 is 13 residues. The CDR3 coding sequence is TGTGCCAGTAGTGGACAGGGGTTCTCACCCCTCCACTTT. Its translation: CASSGQGFSPLHF.

In this sample, this clone turned up once. The chain employs TRBV11-3 and TRBJ1-1, with D maybe TRBD1 (6 bases). The CDR3 extends over 13 amino acids. Deletions cut 5 bases from V and 0 bases from J, with 7 bases between. The germline CDR1 and CDR2 sequences are SGHNT and YENEEA. CDR3 DNA: TGTGCCAGCAGCGACAGGCTGAACACTGAAGCTTTCTTT. It is translated as CASSDRLNTEAFF. The full variable domain, completed using reference TRBV11-3 and TRBJ1-1, is EAGVVQSPRYKIIEKKQPVAFWCNPISGHNTLYWYLQNLGQGPELLIRYENEEAVDDSQLPKDRFSAERLKGVDSTLKIQPAELGDSAVYLCASSDRLNTEAFFGQGTRLTVV.

This sequence joins TRBV5-1 and TRBJ1-1; the match to TRBD1 covers 8 bases. Unmatched junction bases numbered 5, after V lost 1 base and J lost 0 bases. This CDR3 spans 16 amino acids. The germline V gene has CDR1 SGHRS and CDR2 YFSETQ. For the CDR3, the DNA is TGCGCCAGCAGCTTGAAGGACAGGGTTGTGAACACTGAAGCTTTCTTT. Translation: CASSLKDRVVNTEAFF.

This chain uses TRBV12-3 or TRBV12-4 with TRBJ2-1; weak D call: TRBD2 (5 bases). V lost 5 bases, J lost 15 bases, and 20 bases lay in between. This CDR3 has 13 residues. The CDR3 is CASSPAEGRRPFF. Written as DNA, the CDR3 is TGTGCCAGCAGTCCCGCCGAGGGCAGGCGGCCGTTCTTC.

This clone was seen only a few times. V usage is TRBV4-1 and J usage is TRBJ2-7; 9 nucleotides agree with TRBD1. This CDR3 contains 14 residues. From germline, CDR1 is MGHRA and CDR2 YSYEKL. V gave up 5 bases and J gave up 5 bases; unmatched junction bases: 7. Here the CDR3 reads CASSWGQGPNEQYF. DNA of the CDR3: TGCGCCAGCAGCTGGGGACAGGGCCCCAACGAGCAGTACTTC.

The genes are TRBV7-2 and TRBJ2-1; TRBD2 might be the D (5 bases). V was clipped by 7 bases and J by 0 bases, with 13 bases between them. Germline assignment: CDR1 SGHTA and CDR2 FQGNSA. The CDR3 has 15 amino acids. The CDR3 reads CASKVTGSSYNEQFF. The CDR3 nucleotides are TGTGCCAGCAAGGTGACGGGGAGCTCCTACAATGAGCAGTTCTTC.

This clone came up a few times. The gene calls are TRBV5-5 and TRBJ2-5; tentative D call: TRBD1 (6 bases). V gave up 6 bases and J gave up 4 bases, with 16 bases separating them. The length of the CDR3 is 14 residues. The germline V gene encodes CDR1 SGHKS and CDR2 YYEKEE (reference sequence). CDR3 region: CASNRLTRGETQYF. As DNA, the CDR3 is TGTGCCAGCAACCGCTTGACCAGGGGAGAGACCCAGTACTTC.

The V and J genes are TRBV5-5 and TRBJ2-1, with D perhaps matching TRBD1 (6 bases). This CDR3 is 15 amino acids long. Germline V gene data show CDR1 as SGHKS and CDR2 as YYEKEE (reference sequence). Trimming pared 0 bases from V and 2 bases from J, leaving 9 bases between. CDR3 DNA: TGTGCCAGCAGCTTGGGGGCAGGGGCCTACAATGAGCAGTTCTTC. This encodes CASSLGAGAYNEQFF.

In this sample, this clone turned up a few times. This chain links TRBV6-5 with TRBJ1-5; D not certain. The V and J ends lost 0 bases and 7 bases respectively, with 13 bases between them. Germline V lookup: CDR1 MNHEY, CDR2 SVGAGI. This CDR3 contains 15 residues. The CDR3 loop is CASSYSGNSGQPQHF. The CDR3 coding sequence is TGTGCCAGCAGTTACTCGGGCAATTCAGGACAGCCCCAGCATTTT.

The gene calls are TRBV18 and TRBJ1-3, with 12 bases aligning to TRBD1. The CDR3 is 19 amino acids. Germline loops: CDR1 KGHSH, CDR2 LQKENI. V shed 1 base and J 0 bases; nucleotides not matched to a gene: 7. Written as DNA, the CDR3 is TGTGCCAGCTCACCACGGGGACAGGGGGCTCTACTCTCTGGAAACACCATATATTTT. Translating gives CASSPRGQGALLSGNTIYF.

The V call is TRBV5-8, the J call TRBJ1-2; 7 bases align to TRBD1. The V and J ends lost 1 base and 5 bases, in that order; junction bases with no gene match: 5. This CDR3 has 14 amino acids. Looked up from germline, CDR1 is SGHTS and CDR2 is YDEGEE. The CDR3 DNA reads TGTGCCAGCAGCTTGCCCGGGACAGCTTATGGCTACACCTTC. Translation gives CASSLPGTAYGYTF.

The rearrangement links TRBV19 to TRBJ2-3, with TRBD2 identical over 8 bases. The CDR3 is 14 residues long. The germline CDR1 and CDR2 sequences are LNHDA and SQIVND (reference sequence). The V gene end was trimmed by 5 bases and the J gene end by 1 base; junction bases not matched to a gene: 2. The CDR3 nucleotides are TGTGCCAGTAGTCTGACTAGCGGCACAGATACGCAGTATTTT. As protein: CASSLTSGTDTQYF.

The chain links TRBV11-3 to TRBJ2-2; 8 nucleotides agree with TRBD1. Germline values: CDR1 SGHNT, CDR2 YENEEA. V was pared by 4 bases and J by 4 bases, with 5 bases of the junction left unmatched. The length of the CDR3 is 15 residues. The CDR3 is CASSSPGQATGELFF. DNA for the CDR3: TGTGCCAGCAGCTCCCCGGGACAGGCCACCGGGGAGCTGTTTTTT.

CDR3 sequence: CASTLGWEDGYTF. The DNA of the CDR3 is TGTGCCAGCACTCTGGGATGGGAGGATGGCTACACCTTC. This chain connects TRBV12-3 or TRBV12-4 to TRBJ1-2; no clear D gene. Trimming removed 7 bases from V and 6 bases from J, with 15 bases in between. CDR3 size: 13 residues.

The rearrangement links TRBV5-1 to TRBJ2-3; 8 positions match TRBD2. Germline CDR1 reads SGHRS; CDR2 reads YFSETQ. This CDR3 is built from 15 residues. With 1 base clipped from V and 1 base from J, the junction kept 2 bases outside the gene matches. CDR3 coding DNA: TGCGCCAGCAGCTTGACAGCGGGGGGCACAGATACGCAGTATTTT. The encoded protein is CASSLTAGGTDTQYF.